In its sample, the clone carrying this TCR beta chain was seen once. The antigen remains undetermined. A much bigger clone sits one base away, suggesting this may be a read error. No conserved phenylalanine or tryptophan ends this CDR3, so it is likely a read error. Axillary draining lymph nodes of breast cancer patients supplied the node samples. The sample belongs to a study of breast tumors, draining lymph nodes, adjacent tissues. General study findings and limits: Tumor TCR diversity was below lymph nodes but above nontumor tissue.

The CDR3 runs 11 residues. V was trimmed by 6 bases and J by 6 bases, leaving 5 bases between them. Germline CDR1 is MNHEY and CDR2 is SVGAGI. TCRdb redid the calling of the multiplex PCR reads with MiXCR, one entry per CDR3 protein. The sample has around 140,000 distinct CDR3 sequences, about 20% seen once. The sample was axillary lymph node tissue. The genes are TRBV6-5 and TRBJ2-2; D is possibly TRBD1 or TRBD2 (5 bases each). This clonotype was obtained from a female donor with breast cancer. Some clones in this sample may be carry-over from other donors' samples. DNA of the CDR3: TGTGCCAGCAGGGGACCCGGGGAGCTGTTTTCT. Its protein product is CASRGPGELFS.